These T cell receptor beta chains were read from a single sample in a study of cytomegalovirus exposure and HLA in healthy donors. Sequencing was performed with immunoSEQ multiplex PCR; in TCRdb, only in-frame clones are kept and a portion is missing. Among fewer than 200,000 clones, 80% to 90% were seen once, and the ten largest hold about 0.77%. The sample comprised PBMCs. The receptors shown here come from a woman under 30 in good health and CMV-seronegative. CDR3s include the opening cysteine and the closing phenylalanine or tryptophan. D genes are given only for firm matches. The listing skips clone size in some rows; elsewhere it reads once, few, many or a size class.

TRBD2	NA	TRBV5-1	TRBJ2-2	TGCGCCAGCAGCTTACAACTAGCGGGAGTCACCGGGGAGCTGTTTTTT	CASSLQLAGVTGELFF
NA	NA	TRBV27	TRBJ1-1	TGTGCCAGCAGTGATCGACCCCGGGGGAACACTGAAGCTTTCTTT	CASSDRPRGNTEAFF
TRBD1	NA	TRBV2	TRBJ2-3	TGTGCCAGCAGTCATCCCCTCGGGACAGGGGCAGATACGCAGTATTTT	CASSHPLGTGADTQYF
TRBD2	NA	TRBV10-3	TRBJ2-1	TGTGCCATCTCGACTAGCGGGAGTTCCAACAATGAGCAGTTCTTC	CAISTSGSSNNEQFF
NA	NA	TRBV7-3	TRBJ2-5	TGTGCCAGCAGCTTAGGTGGAGGCGGGAAGGAGACCCAGTACTTC	CASSLGGGGKETQYF
TRBD1	NA	TRBV29-1	TRBJ2-5	TGCAGCTACCGGACAGGGGGCTTGGAGACCCAGTACTTC	CSYRTGGLETQYF
NA	few	TRBV5-8	TRBJ1-1	TGTGCCAGCAGCTCCCCTAGATCGCAGCTAGCTACTATGAACACTGAAGCTTTCTTT	CASSSPRSQLATMNTEAFF
NA	NA	TRBV25-1	TRBJ2-7	TGTGCCAGCAGTGGTCAGGGGAGAATCGAGCAGTACTTC	CASSGQGRIEQYF
NA	NA	TRBV6-4	TRBJ2-3	TGTGCCAGCAGTGAGTACGGGACTAGCACAGATACGCAGTATTTT	CASSEYGTSTDTQYF
NA	NA	TRBV7-9	TRBJ1-3	TGTGCCAGCAGCTCCGCACAGGAAAACTCTGGAAACACCATATATTTT	CASSSAQENSGNTIYF
NA	NA	TRBV5-1	TRBJ2-7	TGCGCCAGCAGCTATAAGCCCTACGAGCAGTACTTC	CASSYKPYEQYF
NA	NA	TRBV28	TRBJ1-2	TGTGCCAGCAGCCCAGGTTTTGGTGGCTACACCTTC	CASSPGFGGYTF
NA	NA	TRBV5-4	TRBJ2-3	TGTGCCAGCAGCTTGGGAAGGACTCTTGATACGCAGTATTTT	CASSLGRTLDTQYF
TRBD2	NA	TRBV5-1	TRBJ2-5	TGCGCCAGCAGCCGCTCAGGAAGCCTGACTAGCGGGAGGCTCTGGAAGGCCCAAGAGACCCAGTACTTC	CASSRSGSLTSGRLWKAQETQYF
NA	NA	TRBV2	TRBJ1-1	TGTGCCAGCACGGCGACTAGGCGAACGAACACTGAAGCTTTCTTT	CASTATRRTNTEAFF
TRBD2	NA	TRBV2	TRBJ2-5	TGTGCCAGCAGTGGACCTATAGCGGGAAACGTCAAGACCCAGTACTTC	CASSGPIAGNVKTQYF
NA	NA	TRBV29-1	TRBJ1-1	TGCAGCGTTTCATCGCGTATGAACACTGAAGCTTTCTTT	CSVSSRMNTEAFF
NA	NA	TRBV11-3	TRBJ1-1	TGTGCCAGCAGTCAGGGAGGGGAAACTGAAGCTTTCTTT	CASSQGGETEAFF
TRBD1	once	TRBV15	TRBJ1-5	TGTGCCACCAGCCCGACAATACGAAGACAGGGGCATCAGCCCCAGCATTTT	CATSPTIRRQGHQPQHF
TRBD2	once	TRBV13	TRBJ2-7	TGTGCCAGCAGTCCCCCGCGGGGGGCGGGCCCAGCCTACGAGCAGTACTTC	CASSPPRGAGPAYEQYF
NA	NA	TRBV11-2	TRBJ2-7	TGTGCCAGCAGCTTAGTTTCCAGTTCCTACGAGCAGTACTTC	CASSLVSSSYEQYF
TRBD1	NA	TRBV15	TRBJ2-6	TGTGCCACCAGCAAACTCGGACAGGGAACTGGGGCCAACGTCCTGACTTTC	CATSKLGQGTGANVLTF
TRBD2	once	TRBV30	TRBJ2-4	TGTGCCTGGAGTGTACGACTAGCGCTAGCCAAAAACATTCAGTACTTC	CAWSVRLALAKNIQYF
NA	NA	TRBV9	TRBJ1-6	TGTGCCAGCAGCTCCCCACACGAGGCCTATAATTCACCCCTCCACTTT	CASSSPHEAYNSPLHF
NA	few	TRBV4-3	TRBJ1-1	TGCGCCAGCAGCCAAGATAGAATGGAAGCTTTCTTT	CASSQDRMEAFF
TRBD2	NA	TRBV11-2	TRBJ2-5	TGTGCCAGCAGCTCGACGGGGACTAGCAGCACAAGCCAGTACTTC	CASSSTGTSSTSQYF
TRBD2	NA	TRBV9	TRBJ2-3	TGTGCCAGCAGCGCGTTCAGCGGGACTAGCGGTAGCACAGATACGCAGTATTTT	CASSAFSGTSGSTDTQYF
NA	NA	TRBV2	TRBJ1-4	TGTGCCAGCAGTGTGGAGGGGGAAAAACTGTTTTTT	CASSVEGEKLFF
NA	NA	TRBV6-5	TRBJ2-1	TGTGCCAGCAGATACTCGATTAGCGGAATAAACAATGAGCAGTTCTTC	CASRYSISGINNEQFF
TRBD1	NA	TRBV5-1	TRBJ1-6	TGCGCCAGCAGCTTTTCCCCGGGACAGGCAAATTCACCCCTCCACTTT	CASSFSPGQANSPLHF
TRBD2	NA	TRBV11-3	TRBJ2-3	TGTGCCAGCAGCTTCTCCGGGACTAGCGGGGCGGATACGCAGTATTTT	CASSFSGTSGADTQYF
TRBD1	NA	TRBV10-2	TRBJ2-5	TGCGCCAGCAGTTACGGACAGGTCCAAGAGACCCAGTACTTC	CASSYGQVQETQYF
NA	NA	TRBV9	TRBJ2-1	TGTGCCAGCGCCGGACTGGAGGGTGAGCAGTTCTTC	CASAGLEGEQFF
TRBD2	NA	TRBV7-3	TRBJ2-1	TGTGCCAGCAGCCCCGGGCTAGCGGGAGATGAGCAGTTCTTC	CASSPGLAGDEQFF
NA	NA	TRBV2	TRBJ1-4	TGTGCCAGCAGCAAAGGACTTGGGGAAAAACTGTTTTTT	CASSKGLGEKLFF
NA	NA	TRBV7-2	TRBJ2-1	TGTGCCAGCAGTCAACGGGGAGGGGGGCTTGTCTACAATGAGCAGTTCTTC	CASSQRGGGLVYNEQFF
TRBD2	once	TRBV19	TRBJ2-1	TGTGCCAGTAGAAGAACTAGCGGGAGTTACAATGAGCAGTTCTTC	CASRRTSGSYNEQFF
NA	NA	TRBV27	TRBJ1-1	TGTGCCAGCAGTTTCGGTCCTCGTTCCTTCACTGAAGCTTTCTTT	CASSFGPRSFTEAFF
NA	NA	TRBV15	TRBJ2-1	TGTGCCACAGCGTCCGGCTCCTACAATGAGCAGTTCTTC	CATASGSYNEQFF
NA	NA	TRBV5-6	TRBJ2-7	TGTGCCAGCAGCTTGAGTAGCGAGCAGTACTTC	CASSLSSEQYF
NA	NA	TRBV6-6	TRBJ2-5	TGTGCCAGCAGTTACACCGGACAAAACCAAGAGACCCAGTACTTC	CASSYTGQNQETQYF
TRBD1	NA	TRBV15	TRBJ2-1	TGTGCCACCAGCAGAGGTCCGGGACAGGGGGGCATCTACAATGAGCAGTTCTTC	CATSRGPGQGGIYNEQFF
TRBD2	few	TRBV25-1	TRBJ2-1	TGTGCCAGCAGTAGGACTAGCGGGTTGACCTACAATGAGCAGTTCTTC	CASSRTSGLTYNEQFF
TRBD1	NA	TRBV11-2	TRBJ2-2	TGTGCCAGCAGCCGAGACAGGGTGAACACCGGGGAGCTGTTTTTT	CASSRDRVNTGELFF
NA	NA	TRBV9	TRBJ1-1	TGTGCCAGCAGCGTAGCTAGGAACACTGAAGCTTTCTTT	CASSVARNTEAFF
TRBD1	NA	TRBV6-1	TRBJ1-5	TGTGCCAGCAGCATGGACAGGGGATGGCAGCCCCAGCATTTT	CASSMDRGWQPQHF
TRBD2	NA	TRBV28	TRBJ2-7	TGTGCCAGCAGTTTTCCTAGCGGGAGTCACGAGCAGTACTTC	CASSFPSGSHEQYF
TRBD1	NA	TRBV2	TRBJ1-5	TGTGCCAGCAGGGAAGGGGGACAGAGGAGCAATCAGCCCCAGCATTTT	CASREGGQRSNQPQHF